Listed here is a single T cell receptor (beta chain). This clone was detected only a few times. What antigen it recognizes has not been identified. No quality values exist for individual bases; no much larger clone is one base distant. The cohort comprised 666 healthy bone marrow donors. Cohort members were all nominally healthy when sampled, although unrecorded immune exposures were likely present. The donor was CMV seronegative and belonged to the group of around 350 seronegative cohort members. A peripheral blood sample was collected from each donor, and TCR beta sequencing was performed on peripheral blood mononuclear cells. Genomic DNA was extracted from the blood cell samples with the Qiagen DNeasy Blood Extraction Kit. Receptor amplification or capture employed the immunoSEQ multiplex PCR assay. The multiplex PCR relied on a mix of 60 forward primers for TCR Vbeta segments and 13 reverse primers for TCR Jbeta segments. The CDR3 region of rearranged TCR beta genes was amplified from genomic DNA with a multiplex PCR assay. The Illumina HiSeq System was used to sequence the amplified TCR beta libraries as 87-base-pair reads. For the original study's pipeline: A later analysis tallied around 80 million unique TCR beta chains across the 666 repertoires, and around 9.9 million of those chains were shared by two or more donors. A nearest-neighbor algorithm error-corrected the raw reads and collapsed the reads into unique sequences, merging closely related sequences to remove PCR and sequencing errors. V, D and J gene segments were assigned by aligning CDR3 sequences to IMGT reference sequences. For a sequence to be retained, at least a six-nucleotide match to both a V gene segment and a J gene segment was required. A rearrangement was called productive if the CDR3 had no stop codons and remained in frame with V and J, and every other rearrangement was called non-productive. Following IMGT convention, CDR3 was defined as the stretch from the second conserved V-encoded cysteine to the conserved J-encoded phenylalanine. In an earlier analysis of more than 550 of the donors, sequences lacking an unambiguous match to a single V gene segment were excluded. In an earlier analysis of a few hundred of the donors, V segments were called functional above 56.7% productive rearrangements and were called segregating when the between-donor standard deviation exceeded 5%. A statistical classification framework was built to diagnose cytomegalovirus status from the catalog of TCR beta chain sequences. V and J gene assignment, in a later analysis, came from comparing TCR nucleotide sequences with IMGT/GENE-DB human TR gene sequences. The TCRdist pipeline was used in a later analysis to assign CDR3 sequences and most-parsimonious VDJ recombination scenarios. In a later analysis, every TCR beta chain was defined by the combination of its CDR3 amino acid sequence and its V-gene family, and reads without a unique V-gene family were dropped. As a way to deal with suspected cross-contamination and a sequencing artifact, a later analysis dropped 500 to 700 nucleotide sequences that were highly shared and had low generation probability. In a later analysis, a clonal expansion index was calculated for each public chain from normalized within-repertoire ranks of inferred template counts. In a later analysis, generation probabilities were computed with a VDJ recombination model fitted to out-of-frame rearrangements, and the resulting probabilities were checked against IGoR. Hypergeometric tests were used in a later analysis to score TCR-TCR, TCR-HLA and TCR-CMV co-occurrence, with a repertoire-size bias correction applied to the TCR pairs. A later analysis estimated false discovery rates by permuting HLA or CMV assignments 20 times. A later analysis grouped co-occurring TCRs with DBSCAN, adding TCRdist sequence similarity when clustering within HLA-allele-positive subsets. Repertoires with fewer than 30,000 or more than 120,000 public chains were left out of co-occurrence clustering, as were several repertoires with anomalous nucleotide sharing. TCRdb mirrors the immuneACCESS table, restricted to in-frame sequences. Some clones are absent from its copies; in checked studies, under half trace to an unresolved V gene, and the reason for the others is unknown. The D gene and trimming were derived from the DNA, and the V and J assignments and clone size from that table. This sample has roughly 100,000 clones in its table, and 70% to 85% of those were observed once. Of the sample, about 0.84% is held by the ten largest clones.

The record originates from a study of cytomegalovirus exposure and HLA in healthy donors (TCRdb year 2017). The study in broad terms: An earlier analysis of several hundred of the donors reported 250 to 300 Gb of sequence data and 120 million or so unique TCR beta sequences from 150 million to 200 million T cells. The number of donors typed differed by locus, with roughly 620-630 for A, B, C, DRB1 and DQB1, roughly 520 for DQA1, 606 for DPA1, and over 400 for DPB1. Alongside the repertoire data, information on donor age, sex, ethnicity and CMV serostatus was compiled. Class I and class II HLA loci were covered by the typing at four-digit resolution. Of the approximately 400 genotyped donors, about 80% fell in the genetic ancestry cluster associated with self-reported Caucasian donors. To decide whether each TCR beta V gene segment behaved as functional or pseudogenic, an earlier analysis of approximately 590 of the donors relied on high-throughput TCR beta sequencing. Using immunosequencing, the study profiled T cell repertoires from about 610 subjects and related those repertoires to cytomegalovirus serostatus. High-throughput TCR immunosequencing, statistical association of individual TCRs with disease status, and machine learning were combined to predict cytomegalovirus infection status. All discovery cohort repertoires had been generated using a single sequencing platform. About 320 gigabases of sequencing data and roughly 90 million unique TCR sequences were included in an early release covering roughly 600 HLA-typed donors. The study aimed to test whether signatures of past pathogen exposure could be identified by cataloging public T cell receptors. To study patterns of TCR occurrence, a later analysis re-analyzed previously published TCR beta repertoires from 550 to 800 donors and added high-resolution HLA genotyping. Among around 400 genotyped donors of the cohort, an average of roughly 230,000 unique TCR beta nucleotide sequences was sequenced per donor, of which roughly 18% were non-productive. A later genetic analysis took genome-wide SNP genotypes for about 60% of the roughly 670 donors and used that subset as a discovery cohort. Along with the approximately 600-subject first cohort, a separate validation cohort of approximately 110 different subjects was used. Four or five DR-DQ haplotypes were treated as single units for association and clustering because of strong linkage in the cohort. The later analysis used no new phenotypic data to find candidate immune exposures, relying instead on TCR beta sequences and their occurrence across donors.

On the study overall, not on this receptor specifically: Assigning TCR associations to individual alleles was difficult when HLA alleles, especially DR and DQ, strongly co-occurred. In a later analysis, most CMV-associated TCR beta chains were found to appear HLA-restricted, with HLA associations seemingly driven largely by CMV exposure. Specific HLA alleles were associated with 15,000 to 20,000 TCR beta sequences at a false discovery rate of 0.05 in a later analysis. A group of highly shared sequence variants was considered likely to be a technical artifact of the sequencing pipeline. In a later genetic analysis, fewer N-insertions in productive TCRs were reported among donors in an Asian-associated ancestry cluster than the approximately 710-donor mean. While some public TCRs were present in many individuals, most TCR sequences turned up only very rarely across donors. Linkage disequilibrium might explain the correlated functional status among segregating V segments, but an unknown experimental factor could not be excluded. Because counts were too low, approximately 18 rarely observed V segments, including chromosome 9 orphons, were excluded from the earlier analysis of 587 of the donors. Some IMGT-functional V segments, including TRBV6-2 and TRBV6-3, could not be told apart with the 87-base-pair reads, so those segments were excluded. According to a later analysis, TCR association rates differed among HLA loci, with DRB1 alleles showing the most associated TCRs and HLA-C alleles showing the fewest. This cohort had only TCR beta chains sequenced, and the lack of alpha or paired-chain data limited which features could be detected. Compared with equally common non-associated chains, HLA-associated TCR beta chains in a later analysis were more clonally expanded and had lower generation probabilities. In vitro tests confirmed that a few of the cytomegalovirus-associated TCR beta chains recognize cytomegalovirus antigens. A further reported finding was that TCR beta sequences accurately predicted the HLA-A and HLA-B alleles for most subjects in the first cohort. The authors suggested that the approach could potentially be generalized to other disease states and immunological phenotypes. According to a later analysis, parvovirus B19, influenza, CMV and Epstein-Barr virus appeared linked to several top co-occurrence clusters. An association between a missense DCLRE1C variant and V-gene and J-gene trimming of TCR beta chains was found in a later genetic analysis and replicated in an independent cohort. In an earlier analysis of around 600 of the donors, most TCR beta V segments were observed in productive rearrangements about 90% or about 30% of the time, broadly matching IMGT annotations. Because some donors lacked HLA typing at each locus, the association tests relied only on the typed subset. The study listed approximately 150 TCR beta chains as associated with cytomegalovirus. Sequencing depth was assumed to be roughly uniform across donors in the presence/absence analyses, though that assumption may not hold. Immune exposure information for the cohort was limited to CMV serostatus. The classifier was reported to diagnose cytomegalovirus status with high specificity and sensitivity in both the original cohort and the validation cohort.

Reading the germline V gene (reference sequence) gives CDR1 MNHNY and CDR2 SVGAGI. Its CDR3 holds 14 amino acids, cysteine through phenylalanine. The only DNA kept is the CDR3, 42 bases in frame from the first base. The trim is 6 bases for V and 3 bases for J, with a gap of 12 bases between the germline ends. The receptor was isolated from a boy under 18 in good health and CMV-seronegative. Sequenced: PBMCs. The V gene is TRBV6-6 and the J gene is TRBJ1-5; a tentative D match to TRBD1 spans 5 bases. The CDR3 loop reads CASRVGVNNQPQHF. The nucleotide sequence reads TGTGCCAGCAGAGTAGGGGTGAACAATCAGCCCCAGCATTTT.